This record covers a single TCR beta chain. Profiled with immunoSEQ multiplex PCR; TCRdb holds only in-frame clones, not every one. The sample holds roughly 53,000 clones; roughly 90% are singletons and the top ten take 3% to 3.5%. This entry comes from a study of T cell changes during pregnancy in multiple sclerosis. The CDR3 totals 13 residues. Germline V gene lookup returns CDR1 MNHEY and CDR2 SMNVEV (reference sequence). V was shortened by 6 bases and J by 1 base, with 9 bases between the two germline ends. The sequences come from CD8+ T cells from peripheral blood mononuclear cells, collected before pregnancy. This TCR came from a female donor with multiple sclerosis, enrolled in a pregnancy study. The V and J genes are TRBV27 and TRBJ1-1; D remains unclear. Written as DNA, the CDR3 is TGTGCCAGCAGGTACGGCGGGAACACTGAAGCTTTCTTT. Amino acids: CASRYGGNTEAFF.